The sequence of this T cell receptor beta chain was determined in a study of blood T cell repertoires in COVID-19. Study in general: Samples taken during acute and convalescent COVID-19 were collected in the United States, Italy and Spain. Sources were T cells, B-cell-depleted T cells, or PBMCs; the material itself was cDNA or gDNA.

Donors in Cohort 3 who had recovered were those with two negative PCRs, healthcare professional clearance, or resolution of their symptoms. Germline trimming cut 1 base from V and 0 bases from J; bases unmatched to any gene: 11. CDR3 size: 19 residues. Germline assignment: CDR1 LNHDA and CDR2 SQIVND (reference sequence). Authors' processing steps: Reference gene primers were amplified, and this amplification served to estimate nucleated cell counts. The assay was immunoSEQ multiplex PCR, and TCRdb's table has in-frame clones only and misses some. From that table come the V and J calls and clone size; the DNA was used to work out D and trimming. The top ten clones hold 9.5% of a sample with hundreds of thousands of clones, approximately 91% of them seen once.

This sequence originates from a woman between 35 and 50 years old who had recovered from COVID-19. The sample was PBMCs or T cells enriched from blood (not recorded which). The rearrangement joins TRBV19 to TRBJ2-1; 8 positions agree with TRBD2. This CDR3 is CASSIGDSGARGSYNEQFF. The CDR3 DNA is TGTGCCAGTAGTATAGGAGATAGCGGGGCCAGGGGCTCCTACAATGAGCAGTTCTTC.